This is a list of T cell receptor beta chains from one sample in a study of shared clonotypes between healthy human individuals. Libraries were prepared by immunoSEQ multiplex PCR; TCRdb keeps only in-frame clonotypes and omits some of them. This sample yields some 2 million clones, of which 85% to 95% are seen a single time; 0.13% belongs to the top ten. Material for sequencing was naive CD4+ T cells sorted from blood. The origin of the receptors is a man younger than 35 in good health. The CDR3 runs from the conserved cysteine through the conserved F or W. D genes are given only for firm matches. A row's size may be missing; if present it is once, few, many or a size class.

len: 14
d_gene: TRBD1
v_gene: TRBV7-2
j_gene: TRBJ1-5
abundance: .
CDR3aa: CASSSRQGGQPQHF
CDR3nt: TGTGCCAGCAGCTCTCGACAGGGTGGTCAGCCCCAGCATTTT

len: 15
d_gene: TRBD1
v_gene: TRBV7-9
j_gene: TRBJ2-5
abundance: .
CDR3aa: CASSSTGGTQETQYF
CDR3nt: TGTGCCAGCAGCTCGACAGGGGGCACCCAAGAGACCCAGTACTTC

len: 13
d_gene: TRBD1
v_gene: TRBV10-3
j_gene: TRBJ1-2
abundance: .
CDR3aa: CAISAPTGYGYTF
CDR3nt: TGTGCCATCAGTGCCCCGACAGGGTATGGCTACACCTTC

len: 15
d_gene: TRBD1
v_gene: TRBV10-3
j_gene: TRBJ2-7
abundance: .
CDR3aa: CAISLSPGQGDEQYF
CDR3nt: TGTGCCATCAGCTTGTCTCCGGGACAGGGTGACGAGCAGTACTTC

len: 11
d_gene: .
v_gene: TRBV20-1
j_gene: TRBJ1-1
abundance: .
CDR3aa: CSARGKGEAFF
CDR3nt: TGCAGTGCTAGGGGAAAAGGTGAAGCTTTCTTT

len: 13
d_gene: .
v_gene: TRBV2
j_gene: TRBJ2-2
abundance: .
CDR3aa: CATQGNAGGELFF
CDR3nt: TGTGCCACACAGGGAAATGCGGGCGGGGAGCTGTTTTTT

len: 14
d_gene: .
v_gene: TRBV5-4
j_gene: TRBJ1-2
abundance: .
CDR3aa: CASSRRDGNYGYTF
CDR3nt: TGTGCCAGCAGCCGGAGAGACGGAAACTATGGCTACACCTTC

len: 14
d_gene: .
v_gene: TRBV4-2
j_gene: TRBJ2-5
abundance: .
CDR3aa: CASSQGGGQETQYF
CDR3nt: TGTGCCAGCAGCCAAGGAGGAGGCCAAGAGACCCAGTACTTC

len: 12
d_gene: .
v_gene: TRBV7-8
j_gene: TRBJ2-7
abundance: once
CDR3aa: CASSLTAYEQYF
CDR3nt: TGTGCCAGCAGCCTCACAGCCTACGAGCAGTACTTC

len: 14
d_gene: .
v_gene: TRBV5-8
j_gene: TRBJ1-4
abundance: .
CDR3aa: CASGRGDLNEKLFF
CDR3nt: TGTGCCAGCGGGAGGGGAGACCTGAATGAAAAACTGTTTTTT

len: 15
d_gene: TRBD2
v_gene: TRBV28
j_gene: TRBJ2-3
abundance: .
CDR3aa: CASSVQRGGADTQYF
CDR3nt: TGTGCCAGCAGTGTCCAGCGGGGGGGCGCAGATACGCAGTATTTT

len: 13
d_gene: .
v_gene: TRBV30
j_gene: TRBJ2-7
abundance: .
CDR3aa: CAWSRNPSGEQYF
CDR3nt: TGTGCCTGGAGCCGTAATCCCAGCGGCGAGCAGTACTTC

len: 16
d_gene: .
v_gene: TRBV5-6
j_gene: TRBJ1-1
abundance: .
CDR3aa: CASSPQLSGGDTEAFF
CDR3nt: TGTGCCAGCAGCCCCCAACTATCGGGGGGGGACACTGAAGCTTTCTTT

len: 15
d_gene: .
v_gene: TRBV5-1
j_gene: TRBJ1-2
abundance: .
CDR3aa: CASSLGTGPANGYTF
CDR3nt: TGCGCCAGCAGCTTGGGGACGGGGCCGGCGAATGGCTACACCTTC

len: 13
d_gene: .
v_gene: TRBV2
j_gene: TRBJ2-7
abundance: .
CDR3aa: CASSVRHGDEQYF
CDR3nt: TGTGCCAGCAGTGTAAGACACGGAGACGAGCAGTACTTC

len: 12
d_gene: .
v_gene: TRBV30
j_gene: TRBJ1-3
abundance: .
CDR3aa: CSFGVSGNTIYF
CDR3nt: TGTTCCTTCGGTGTCTCTGGAAACACCATATATTTT

len: 15
d_gene: TRBD1
v_gene: TRBV6-5
j_gene: TRBJ2-7
abundance: once
CDR3aa: CASSYGGTGSYEQYF
CDR3nt: TGTGCCAGCAGTTACGGCGGGACAGGGTCCTACGAGCAGTACTTC

len: 14
d_gene: .
v_gene: TRBV6-1
j_gene: TRBJ2-5
abundance: .
CDR3aa: CASSLQIRGETQYF
CDR3nt: TGTGCCAGCAGTCTTCAGATTCGGGGAGAGACCCAGTACTTC

len: 14
d_gene: .
v_gene: TRBV10-3
j_gene: TRBJ2-7
abundance: .
CDR3aa: CAISEVLDPYEQYF
CDR3nt: TGTGCCATCAGTGAGGTCCTAGACCCCTACGAGCAGTACTTC

len: 16
d_gene: TRBD2
v_gene: TRBV7-3
j_gene: TRBJ2-3
abundance: .
CDR3aa: CASSLEAGGPPDTQYF
CDR3nt: TGTGCCAGCAGCTTAGAAGCGGGGGGGCCCCCAGATACGCAGTATTTT

len: 20
d_gene: .
v_gene: TRBV12-2
j_gene: TRBJ2-4
abundance: .
CDR3aa: CASRLARLAVPKGAKNIQYF
CDR3nt: TGTGCAAGTCGCTTAGCGAGGCTAGCGGTCCCCAAGGGGGCCAAAAACATTCAGTACTTC

len: 13
d_gene: .
v_gene: TRBV2
j_gene: TRBJ1-5
abundance: .
CDR3aa: CASSVWVNQPQHF
CDR3nt: TGTGCCAGCAGTGTATGGGTCAATCAGCCCCAGCATTTT

len: 13
d_gene: TRBD1
v_gene: TRBV4-3
j_gene: TRBJ1-1
abundance: .
CDR3aa: CASSLGQGSEAFF
CDR3nt: TGCGCCAGCAGCCTCGGACAGGGTTCTGAAGCTTTCTTT

len: 14
d_gene: .
v_gene: TRBV2
j_gene: TRBJ2-2
abundance: .
CDR3aa: CASRDRLNTGELFF
CDR3nt: TGTGCCAGCAGGGACAGATTGAACACCGGGGAGCTGTTTTTT

len: 11
d_gene: .
v_gene: TRBV20-1
j_gene: TRBJ2-5
abundance: .
CDR3aa: CSGIPEETQYF
CDR3nt: TGCAGTGGCATTCCAGAAGAGACCCAGTACTTC

len: 14
d_gene: .
v_gene: TRBV9
j_gene: TRBJ2-5
abundance: .
CDR3aa: CASSVDLTAGTQYF
CDR3nt: TGTGCCAGCAGCGTAGACTTAACAGCCGGGACCCAGTACTTC